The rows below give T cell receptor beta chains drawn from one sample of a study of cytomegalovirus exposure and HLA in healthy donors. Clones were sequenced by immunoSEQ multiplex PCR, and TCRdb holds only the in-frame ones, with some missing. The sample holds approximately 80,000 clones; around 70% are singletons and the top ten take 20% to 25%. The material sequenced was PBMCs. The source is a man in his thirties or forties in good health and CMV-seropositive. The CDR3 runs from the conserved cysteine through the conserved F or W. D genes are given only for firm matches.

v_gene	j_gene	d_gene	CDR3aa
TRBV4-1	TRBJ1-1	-	CASSPSLQVYQNTEAFF
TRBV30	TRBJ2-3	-	CAWSVRRDSTDTQYF
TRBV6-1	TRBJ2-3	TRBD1	CASLRDRGTDTQYF
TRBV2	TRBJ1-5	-	CASSVQGRYQPQHF
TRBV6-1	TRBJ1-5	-	CASSEALQGNNQPQHF
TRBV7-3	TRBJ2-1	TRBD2	CASTPVGTSGGAGEQFF
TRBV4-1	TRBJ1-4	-	CASSQGGELNEKLFF
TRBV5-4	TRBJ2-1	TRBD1	CASSLEQGAIYEQFF
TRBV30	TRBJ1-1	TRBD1	CAWSVLGAGGTEAFF
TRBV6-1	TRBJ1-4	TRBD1	CATATGGVEKLFF
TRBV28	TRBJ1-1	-	CATTLTLSGNTEAFF